The sequence of this TCR beta chain was determined in a study of vaccination and CD4 T cells after COVID-19. Treatment given: roughly 10-day PBMC culture with coronavirus spike peptide pools or control peptides (ViraFEST assay). From germline, CDR1 is SEHNR and CDR2 FQNEAQ (reference sequence). This CDR3 region has 16 residues. The V end was cut by 5 bases, the J end by 2 bases, with 16 bases between. The Oncomine TCR Beta short-read assay was what sequenced the DNA obtained from cultured CD4+ T cells. In TCRdb, the PCR reads were re-called with MiXCR into one record per CDR3 protein. The data hold about 17,000 distinct CDR3 sequences, with around 61% observed a single time. On this clonotype: Its antigen is as yet unknown.

Source material: CD4+ T cells from blood, cultured in vitro. The rearrangement joins TRBV7-9 to TRBJ2-1; D perhaps matches TRBD2 (5 bases). The receptor's source is a human donor who had recovered from COVID-19. This CDR3 reads CASSHGAVPTYNEQFF. DNA of the CDR3: TGTGCCAGCAGCCACGGAGCGGTTCCAACCTACAATGAGCAGTTCTTC.